The following is a TCR beta chain sequence with its context. These data originate in a study of cytomegalovirus exposure and HLA in healthy donors. The study ran its PCR with 60 Vbeta and 13 Jbeta primers. The method was immunoSEQ multiplex PCR; TCRdb's version includes in-frame clones alone and lacks a portion of them. The repertoire holds 100,000 to 150,000 clones, with 70% to 85% as singletons. The germline V gene has CDR1 LNHDA and CDR2 SQIVND (reference sequence). The CDR3 length is 13 residues. V lost 3 bases, J lost 0 bases, and 3 bases lay in between. Sequencing was done on a sample of PBMCs. The chain joins TRBV19 to TRBJ1-3; D call uncertain. This TCR was sampled from a woman aged 55-69 years in good health and CMV-seropositive. The DNA of the CDR3 is TGTGCCAGTAGTATCAACTCTGGAAACACCATATATTTT. Translated: CASSINSGNTIYF.